These 9 T cell receptor beta chains were sequenced from one sample in a study of cytomegalovirus exposure and HLA in healthy donors. The PCR contained 60 Vbeta and 13 Jbeta primers. Clones were sequenced by immunoSEQ multiplex PCR, and TCRdb holds only the in-frame ones, with some missing. The sample table includes 140,000 to 150,000 clones. The specimen sequenced was PBMCs. The source is a woman aged 50 to 60 in good health and CMV-seronegative.

The genes are TRBV2 and TRBJ1-4; 7 nucleotides match TRBD1. This CDR3 is built from 14 residues. V shed 6 bases and J 2 bases; nucleotides not matched to a gene: 3. Germline V gene data show CDR1 as SNHLY and CDR2 as FYNNEI. This CDR3 reads CASRLQGTNEKLFF. CDR3 in DNA: TGTGCCAGCAGATTACAGGGGACTAATGAAAAACTGTTTTTT.

The chain carries TRBV5-4 and TRBJ1-2; D gene ambiguous. CDR1 and CDR2 (germline): SGHNT, YYREEE (reference sequence). The V end was cut by 1 base, the J end by 3 bases, with 19 bases between. The CDR3 spans 17 residues. The CDR3: CASSLSSAGGSDYGYTF. The CDR3, as DNA: TGTGCCAGCAGCTTGTCTTCGGCAGGCGGGTCGGACTATGGCTACACCTTC.

The rearrangement links TRBV4-2 to TRBJ1-4; TRBD1 aligns across 7 bases. This CDR3 has 16 residues. The germline CDR1 and CDR2 sequences are LGHNA and YNFKEQ. The J segment lost 1 base and the V segment lost 3 bases, leaving 5 bases of the junction unmatched. CDR3 coding DNA: TGTGCCAGCAGCCAGGTATGGACAGGAACTAATGAAAAACTGTTTTTT. Translating it yields CASSQVWTGTNEKLFF.

This sequence joins TRBV7-6 and TRBJ1-1; D gene unclear. Trimming removed 5 bases at V and 1 base at J, with 17 bases between. CDR3 length: 16 amino acids. Germline CDR1 SGHVS, CDR2 FNYEAQ. The CDR3 coding sequence is TGTGCCAGCAGCCCCAAAGCGACGGCAACGAACACTGAAGCTTTCTTT. Protein sequence: CASSPKATATNTEAFF.

This chain uses TRBV4-2 with TRBJ2-3, with TRBD2 as a possible D gene (7 bases). Germline V CDR1 and CDR2: LGHNA, YNFKEQ. The CDR3 runs 17 residues. The V and J ends lost 0 bases and 3 bases respectively, with 16 bases between them. CDR3 bases: TGTGCCAGCAGCCAAGAGGGTCGGGGGGCTTATACAGATACGCAGTATTTT. It is translated as CASSQEGRGAYTDTQYF.

This chain connects TRBV5-1 to TRBJ1-1; D possibly corresponds to TRBD1 (5 bases). Per germline, CDR1 SGHRS and CDR2 YFSETQ. This CDR3 region has 15 residues. V shed 4 bases and J shed 7 bases, with 20 bases lying between them. The CDR3 DNA follows: TGCGCCAGCAGCCCTCAGTGGGGGGTCAAGGATGAAGCTTTCTTT. Amino acid sequence: CASSPQWGVKDEAFF.

V usage is TRBV9 and J usage is TRBJ2-3; D is perhaps TRBD2 (7 bases). The germline V gene encodes CDR1 SGDLS and CDR2 YYNGEE. The V gene lost 5 bases and the J gene lost 4 bases, with 14 bases spanning the gap. This CDR3 is 14 amino acids long. The CDR3 loop reads CASSIGGLSDTQYF. In DNA, the CDR3 is TGTGCCAGCAGTATCGGGGGGCTCTCAGATACGCAGTATTTT.

This rearrangement joins TRBV6-1 to TRBJ1-1, with a tentative D call TRBD1 (6 bases). The germline CDR1 and CDR2 sequences are MNHNS and SASEGT. The V gene lost 4 bases and the J gene lost 4 bases, with 22 bases spanning the gap. This CDR3 region has 17 residues. CDR3 nucleotide sequence: TGTGCCAGCAGTGGCCGATCGTGGGGGGGCGCCGGCACTGAAGCTTTCTTT. Its protein is CASSGRSWGGAGTEAFF.

V is TRBV5-1 and J is TRBJ2-7; TRBD2 aligns across 12 bases. The CDR3 runs 14 residues. Germline CDR1 is SGHRS and CDR2 is YFSETQ. The ends lost 4 bases at V and 3 bases at J; junction bases unmatched: 2. The CDR3 DNA reads TGCGCCAGCAGCCCGACTAGCGGGAGCTACGAGCAGTACTTC. It specifies CASSPTSGSYEQYF.